This TCR beta chain was profiled in a study of multiple sclerosis patients with progressive multifocal leukoencephalopathy. Sequencing was performed with immunoSEQ multiplex PCR; in TCRdb, only in-frame clones are kept and a portion is missing. The table records 30,000 or so clones, around 90% of them present only once. In germline, CDR1 is SGHTA, CDR2 FQGNSA. Trimming pared 4 bases from V and 7 bases from J, leaving 10 bases between. The CDR3 is 13 amino acids. Time point meaning: about 13 months of natalizumab therapy. The TCR originated in a human donor with multiple sclerosis. The V gene is TRBV7-2, the J gene TRBJ2-2, with D possibly being TRBD2 (5 bases). The sample was PBMCs, taken from a patient treated with natalizumab. The CDR3 spells CASSSQGSGELFF. The DNA for the CDR3 is TGTGCCAGCAGCTCACAAGGGAGCGGGGAGCTGTTTTTT.